These T cell receptor beta chains were read from a single sample in a study of T cell changes during pregnancy in multiple sclerosis. The data were produced by immunoSEQ multiplex PCR, yet TCRdb's version contains in-frame clones alone and is incomplete. The data contain tens of thousands of clones, over 95% of them singletons. The specimen comprised CD8+ T cells from peripheral blood mononuclear cells, sampled after pregnancy. These receptors were collected from a female donor with multiple sclerosis, enrolled in a pregnancy study. Each CDR3 is given with its conserved first and last residue. The order of the fields is V gene, J gene, clone size, D gene, CDR3 DNA, CDR3 protein. D genes are given only for firm matches. Size values are once, few and many counts, or a class for expanded clones, and some rows have none.

v_call: TRBV19
j_call: TRBJ1-1
clone_size: .
d_call: TRBD1
cdr3_nt: TGTGCCAGTAGTCCCGACAGGGCAGACCTTGAAGCTTTCTTT
cdr3_aa: CASSPDRADLEAFF

v_call: TRBV7-9
j_call: TRBJ2-4
clone_size: .
d_call: TRBD2
cdr3_nt: TGTGCCAGCAGCTTTAAGGGACTAGCGGGGGTATACAAAAACATTCAGTACTTC
cdr3_aa: CASSFKGLAGVYKNIQYF

v_call: TRBV28
j_call: TRBJ1-1
clone_size: .
d_call: .
cdr3_nt: TGTGCCAGCAGTCCCCCATTCCCTGAAGCTTTCTTT
cdr3_aa: CASSPPFPEAFF

v_call: TRBV28
j_call: TRBJ2-5
clone_size: .
d_call: .
cdr3_nt: TGTGCCAGTGGACGACAGGGACTGGGTGAGACCCAGTACTTC
cdr3_aa: CASGRQGLGETQYF

v_call: TRBV29-1
j_call: TRBJ2-2
clone_size: .
d_call: TRBD1
cdr3_nt: TGCAGCGCTGCGGACAGGGAAGTAGGGAACACCGGGGAGCTGTTTTTT
cdr3_aa: CSAADREVGNTGELFF

v_call: TRBV28
j_call: TRBJ1-1
clone_size: .
d_call: .
cdr3_nt: TGTGCCAGCAGTTCTCTCTCCGGGGATCAAGCTTTCTTT
cdr3_aa: CASSSLSGDQAFF

v_call: TRBV5-4
j_call: TRBJ2-7
clone_size: .
d_call: TRBD1
cdr3_nt: TGTGCCAGCAGCCTCCCGGGACAGCGATACGAGCAGTACTTC
cdr3_aa: CASSLPGQRYEQYF

v_call: TRBV28
j_call: TRBJ2-7
clone_size: once
d_call: TRBD1
cdr3_nt: TGTGCCAGCAGTCCGACCAAGGGACAGATTTCCTCCTACGAGCAGTACTTC
cdr3_aa: CASSPTKGQISSYEQYF

v_call: TRBV5-4
j_call: TRBJ2-3
clone_size: .
d_call: .
cdr3_nt: TGTGCCAGCAGAGTGGTTGGAGTTGATACGCAGTATTTT
cdr3_aa: CASRVVGVDTQYF

v_call: TRBV7-8
j_call: TRBJ2-7
clone_size: .
d_call: .
cdr3_nt: TGTGCCAGCAGCTTAGAGGTAGCGCCATCCTACGAGCAGTACTTC
cdr3_aa: CASSLEVAPSYEQYF

v_call: TRBV27
j_call: TRBJ1-5
clone_size: .
d_call: .
cdr3_nt: TGTGCCAGCAGCGTCTGGGGGGGCGGCAATCAGCCCCAGCATTTT
cdr3_aa: CASSVWGGGNQPQHF

v_call: TRBV7-6
j_call: TRBJ2-7
clone_size: .
d_call: TRBD1
cdr3_nt: TGTGCCAGCAGCTTAGACAGGGGAGCCTACGAGCAGTACTTC
cdr3_aa: CASSLDRGAYEQYF

v_call: TRBV29-1
j_call: TRBJ2-3
clone_size: .
d_call: TRBD2
cdr3_nt: TGCAGCGTTGATCAGACTCCGGGACTAGCGGGAGGACCAGATACGCAGTATTTT
cdr3_aa: CSVDQTPGLAGGPDTQYF

v_call: TRBV29-1
j_call: TRBJ2-3
clone_size: .
d_call: TRBD2
cdr3_nt: TGCAGCGTTCGAGAGCCGGGACTAGCATACAGGATCGCGGTACTTACCACAGATACGCAGTATTTT
cdr3_aa: CSVREPGLAYRIAVLTTDTQYF

v_call: TRBV13
j_call: TRBJ1-1
clone_size: .
d_call: .
cdr3_nt: TGTGCCAGCAGCCTCGGGGACACTGAAGCTTTCTTT
cdr3_aa: CASSLGDTEAFF

v_call: TRBV6-1
j_call: TRBJ2-7
clone_size: .
d_call: .
cdr3_nt: TGTGCCAGCAGTGAATATTTAGTCTACGAGCAGTACTTC
cdr3_aa: CASSEYLVYEQYF

v_call: TRBV27
j_call: TRBJ2-7
clone_size: .
d_call: TRBD1
cdr3_nt: TGTGCCAGCCGGGGACAGGGGGCATGGGAGCAGTACTTC
cdr3_aa: CASRGQGAWEQYF

v_call: TRBV25-1
j_call: TRBJ1-1
clone_size: once
d_call: .
cdr3_nt: TGTGCCAGCAGTCAAACGGGGGGACGGACTGAAGCTTTCTTT
cdr3_aa: CASSQTGGRTEAFF

v_call: TRBV29-1
j_call: TRBJ1-4
clone_size: .
d_call: TRBD1
cdr3_nt: TGCAGCGTACCGGGACAGGGGGAACTGGATGAAAAACTGTTTTTT
cdr3_aa: CSVPGQGELDEKLFF

v_call: TRBV9
j_call: TRBJ1-1
clone_size: .
d_call: TRBD1
cdr3_nt: TGTGCCAGCAGCGGGACAGGGAGTGAAGCTTTCTTT
cdr3_aa: CASSGTGSEAFF

v_call: TRBV5-1
j_call: TRBJ2-7
clone_size: .
d_call: TRBD2
cdr3_nt: TGCGCCAGCAGCCCAGTGGGAGGGCCGTCCTACGAGCAGTACTTC
cdr3_aa: CASSPVGGPSYEQYF

v_call: TRBV13
j_call: TRBJ2-7
clone_size: .
d_call: .
cdr3_nt: TGTGCCAGCAGCTTAGCAGGGGACTCCTACGAGCAGTACTTC
cdr3_aa: CASSLAGDSYEQYF

v_call: TRBV7-9
j_call: TRBJ2-3
clone_size: .
d_call: .
cdr3_nt: TGTGCCAGCACCCCCCCCTCGGCGGGTACAGATACGCAGTATTTT
cdr3_aa: CASTPPSAGTDTQYF

v_call: TRBV7-9
j_call: TRBJ1-2
clone_size: .
d_call: .
cdr3_nt: TGTGCCAGCAGCCCATCTACAGGGATCGGTGGAGGCTACACCTTC
cdr3_aa: CASSPSTGIGGGYTF

v_call: TRBV5-1
j_call: TRBJ2-1
clone_size: .
d_call: TRBD1
cdr3_nt: TGCGCCAGCAGCTCCGGGACAGGGGACAATGAGCAGTTCTTC
cdr3_aa: CASSSGTGDNEQFF

v_call: TRBV7-9
j_call: TRBJ2-1
clone_size: .
d_call: TRBD2
cdr3_nt: TGTGCCAGCAGCCCTTGGACTAGCGGGAGGGCCACTGAGCAGTTCTTC
cdr3_aa: CASSPWTSGRATEQFF

v_call: TRBV4-2
j_call: TRBJ2-7
clone_size: .
d_call: .
cdr3_nt: TGTGCCAGCAGCCAAGATCGGGGGGCACAGGGTCTCGTCTACGAGCAGTACTTC
cdr3_aa: CASSQDRGAQGLVYEQYF

v_call: TRBV21-1
j_call: TRBJ1-5
clone_size: .
d_call: .
cdr3_nt: TGTGCCAGCAGCACTTTCGACAGTCACAATCAGCCCCAGCATTTT
cdr3_aa: CASSTFDSHNQPQHF

v_call: TRBV27
j_call: TRBJ2-2
clone_size: .
d_call: .
cdr3_nt: TGTGCCAGCAGTTCGAACCGCAGGACAGCCACCGGGGAGCTGTTTTTT
cdr3_aa: CASSSNRRTATGELFF

v_call: TRBV15
j_call: TRBJ2-5
clone_size: .
d_call: .
cdr3_nt: TGTGCCACCAGCAGAGACAGGGGGGTAGAGACCCAGTACTTC
cdr3_aa: CATSRDRGVETQYF

v_call: TRBV27
j_call: TRBJ2-7
clone_size: .
d_call: TRBD1
cdr3_nt: TGTGCCAGCAGTTTCCGGAGGGGGACAGGGCCCTACGAGCAGTACTTC
cdr3_aa: CASSFRRGTGPYEQYF

v_call: TRBV27
j_call: TRBJ2-1
clone_size: .
d_call: .
cdr3_nt: TGTGCCAGCAGTCTCCCAGGGAATGAGCAGTTCTTC
cdr3_aa: CASSLPGNEQFF

v_call: TRBV11-2
j_call: TRBJ1-2
clone_size: few
d_call: .
cdr3_nt: TGTGCCAGCAGCTCCCCCACTTATGGCTACACCTTC
cdr3_aa: CASSSPTYGYTF